The rows below give T cell receptor beta chains drawn from one sample of a study of identical twins. TCRdb processed the 5' RACE reads anew with MiXCR; each CDR3 protein has one entry. The profile shows 400,000 or so distinct CDR3 sequences, approximately 8.8% of them singletons. What was sequenced was naive T cells sorted from blood. The receptor set was obtained from a woman aged 45-59 years in good health. Both conserved end residues are part of each CDR3. A D gene is named only where the DNA matches it firmly. The size of a clone is reported for some rows only, either as once, few or many, or as a class for expanded clones.

many	TRBV6-5	TRBD2	TRBJ2-2	CASRYTSVNTGELFF	TGTGCCAGCAGGTACACTAGCGTGAACACCGGGGAGCTGTTTTTT
few	TRBV3-1	.	TRBJ2-3	CASSQMWGDTQYF	TGTGCCAGCAGCCAGATGTGGGGCGATACGCAGTATTTT
.	TRBV12-3/TRBV12-4	.	TRBJ1-1	CASSLPHFF	TGTGCCAGCAGCCTGCCTCACTTCTTT
many	TRBV12-3/TRBV12-4	.	TRBJ1-5	CASSPGGQGSNQPQHF	TGTGCCAGCAGTCCCGGGGGGCAGGGGAGCAATCAGCCCCAGCATTTT
.	TRBV30	.	TRBJ1-4	CAWSERDEKLFF	TGTGCCTGGAGTGAAAGGGATGAAAAACTGTTTTTT
.	TRBV11-2	.	TRBJ2-2	CASSLGPGVRELFF	TGTGCCAGCAGCTTAGGACCGGGGGTCAGGGAGCTGTTTTTT
many	TRBV6-6	TRBD1	TRBJ1-4	CASRLQGEGEKLFF	TGTGCCAGCAGACTACAGGGGGAAGGAGAAAAACTGTTTTTT
many	TRBV4-1	.	TRBJ1-1	CASSHLLRQQNTEAFF	TGCGCCAGCAGCCATCTACTTCGACAGCAAAACACTGAAGCTTTCTTT
many	TRBV7-8	TRBD2	TRBJ2-5	CASSLVPASGQETQYF	TGTGCCAGCAGCTTAGTCCCCGCTAGCGGACAAGAGACCCAGTACTTC
.	TRBV10-3	.	TRBJ1-2	CALQGGDGYTF	TGTGCCCTCCAAGGGGGTGATGGCTACACCTTC
.	TRBV12-3/TRBV12-4	.	TRBJ2-3	CASSLRWTSTDTQYF	TGTGCCAGCAGTTTAAGGTGGACTAGCACAGATACGCAGTATTTT
.	TRBV5-1	.	TRBJ2-3	CASSPGPPADTQYF	TGCGCCAGCAGCCCCGGCCCCCCGGCCGATACGCAGTATTTT
few	TRBV5-6	.	TRBJ1-1	CASSPQTWNTEAFF	TGTGCCAGCAGCCCGCAGACCTGGAACACTGAAGCTTTCTTT
few	TRBV10-3	.	TRBJ2-3	CAITLISRKDTQYF	TGTGCCATCACCTTAATCAGCCGTAAGGATACGCAGTATTTT
few	TRBV9	.	TRBJ2-3	CASSPLSGVDTQYF	TGTGCCAGCAGCCCTCTTTCTGGCGTGGATACGCAGTATTTT
few	TRBV29-1	TRBD2	TRBJ2-1	CSVAGLAGAGEQFF	TGCAGCGTAGCGGGACTAGCGGGAGCGGGTGAGCAGTTCTTC
.	TRBV4-2	.	TRBJ2-1	CASSQTINPYNEQFF	TGTGCCAGCAGCCAAACTATTAACCCTTACAATGAGCAGTTCTTC
.	TRBV7-6	.	TRBJ2-5	CASSFSAVAQYF	TGTGCCAGCAGCTTTTCCGCGGTGGCCCAGTACTTC
many	TRBV11-2	.	TRBJ1-6	CASSLLQGKSSSPLHF	TGTGCCAGCAGCTTACTCCAGGGAAAGAGCTCCTCACCCCTCCACTTT
.	TRBV6-5	TRBD1	TRBJ1-1	CASRTTGSGNTEAFF	TGTGCCAGCAGAACGACAGGGTCGGGGAACACTGAAGCTTTCTTT
many	TRBV28	TRBD1	TRBJ1-6	CASSLAGGSSGSPLHF	TGTGCCAGCAGTTTGGCAGGGGGTTCTAGTGGTTCACCCCTCCACTTT
few	TRBV5-6	.	TRBJ2-1	CASTWKGRDEQFF	TGTGCCAGCACCTGGAAGGGTAGGGATGAGCAGTTCTTC
few	TRBV5-1	TRBD2	TRBJ2-5	CASSLGTSGSRGTQYF	TGCGCCAGCAGCCTGGGGACTAGCGGGAGCCGTGGGACCCAGTACTTC
many	TRBV6-5	.	TRBJ1-5	CASRDGREGQPQHF	TGTGCCAGCAGGGACGGCAGGGAAGGACAGCCCCAGCATTTT
.	TRBV15	.	TRBJ2-1	CATRAGTNEQFF	TGTGCCACCAGGGCTGGGACCAACGAGCAGTTCTTC
many	TRBV7-9	.	TRBJ2-3	CASSLDAGDTQYF	TGTGCCAGCAGCTTAGACGCGGGAGATACGCAGTATTTT
.	TRBV29-1	.	TRBJ2-5	CSVGTQETQYF	TGCAGCGTTGGGACCCAAGAGACCCAGTACTTC
many	TRBV7-2	TRBD1	TRBJ2-1	CASTVGQGNSNEQFF	TGTGCCAGCACCGTGGGACAGGGTAATAGCAATGAGCAGTTCTTC
.	TRBV3-1	TRBD2	TRBJ2-1	CASSHRLAGGRDEQFF	TGTGCCAGCAGCCATAGGCTAGCGGGAGGGCGCGATGAGCAGTTCTTC
many	TRBV4-1	.	TRBJ1-2	CASSSIGASYGYTF	TGCGCCAGCAGTTCTATCGGGGCTTCCTATGGCTACACCTTC
few	TRBV12-3/TRBV12-4	TRBD2	TRBJ2-1	CASGFQAGGGYNEQFF	TGTGCCAGCGGTTTCCAAGCGGGAGGGGGCTACAATGAGCAGTTCTTC
few	TRBV20-1	.	TRBJ2-1	CSASDASFHNEQFF	TGCAGTGCTAGCGACGCGTCCTTTCACAATGAGCAGTTCTTC
few	TRBV27	.	TRBJ2-3	CASSLTPLGLLNTDTQYF	TGTGCCAGCAGCCTCACCCCCCTGGGGCTCCTCAACACAGATACGCAGTATTTT
many	TRBV3-1	.	TRBJ2-1	CASSLPQRSQLYNEQFF	TGTGCCAGCAGCCTCCCCCAGCGGAGCCAGTTATACAATGAGCAGTTCTTC